This T cell receptor beta chain was identified during a study of blood T cell repertoires in COVID-19. To note about this clone: Other DNA sequences within the sample encode an identical CDR3.

J gave up 3 bases and V 3 bases, and 3 bases lay outside the gene matches. The germline V gene encodes CDR1 SGHRS and CDR2 YFSETQ. CDR3 length: 14 amino acids. Generated by immunoSEQ multiplex PCR, the TCRdb table keeps only in-frame clones and is missing some. The sample shows a few hundred thousand clones, over 75% of them seen only once. The TCR originated in a young man with acute COVID-19. The V call is TRBV5-1, the J call TRBJ2-5; TRBD1 matches 9 bases. The sample comprised PBMCs or T cells enriched from blood (not recorded which). The CDR3 DNA is TGCGCCAGCAGCTCGGGACAGGGAAAAGAGACCCAGTACTTC. This encodes CASSSGQGKETQYF. The full variable domain, rest sourced from reference TRBV5-1 and TRBJ2-5, is KAGVTQTPRYLIKTRGQQVTLSCSPISGHRSVSWYQQTPGQGLQFLFEYFSETQRNKGNFPGRFSGRQFSNSRSEMNVSTLELGDSALYLCASSSGQGKETQYFGPGTRLLVL.